The 5 T cell receptor beta chains below come from one sample, sequenced in a study of control samples from healthy donors and cancer patients. Some clones are missing from TCRdb's copy, which holds only in-frame ones; the method was immunoSEQ multiplex PCR. This table holds approximately 160,000 clones, around 94% found once. The sample was blood. The receptors here all came from a woman aged 18-29 years in good health.

The V call is TRBV24-1, the J call TRBJ2-3; D is ambiguous. Trimming removed 3 bases at V and 2 bases at J, with 8 bases between. The length of the CDR3 is 14 residues. Germline-derived CDR1 and CDR2 are KGHDR and SFDVKD. The CDR3: CATSDPRATDTQYF. The CDR3 DNA sequence: TGTGCCACCAGTGATCCGAGAGCCACAGATACGCAGTATTTT.

The V gene is TRBV15, the J gene TRBJ2-2; D ambiguous. V gave up 6 bases and J gave up 6 bases, with 11 bases separating them. Germline assignment: CDR1 LNHNV and CDR2 YYDKDF (reference sequence). CDR3 length equals 13 residues. CDR3 region: CATRGFFPGELFF. The CDR3 coding sequence is TGTGCCACCAGGGGGTTTTTCCCCGGGGAGCTGTTTTTT. The full variable domain, with the rest looked up from reference TRBV15 and TRBJ2-2, is DAMVIQNPRYQVTQFGKPVTLSCSQTLNHNVMYWYQQKSSQAPKLLFHYYDKDFNNEADTPDNFQSRRPNTSFCFLDIRSPGLGDTAMYLCATRGFFPGELFFGEGSRLTVL.

V and J are TRBV6-5 and TRBJ2-7, with 7 bases fitting TRBD1. The CDR3 consists of 13 residues. Trimming at V came to 6 bases and at J to 2 bases, leaving 4 bases not matched to a gene. The germline V gene encodes CDR1 MNHEY and CDR2 SVGAGI. CDR3 DNA sequence: TGTGCCAGCAGCAGGGGACAGCCCTACGAGCAGTACTTC. Protein product: CASSRGQPYEQYF.

The chain recombines TRBV11-1 with TRBJ1-3; 7 nucleotides line up with TRBD1. CDR1 is SGHAT and CDR2 is FQDESV in the germline V gene (reference sequence). The CDR3 sequence is 13 residues long. V shed 4 bases, J shed 4 bases, and the junction held 1 base outside the gene matches. DNA for the CDR3: TGTGCCAGCAGCTCGGGACAGGGAAACACCATATATTTT. Amino acid sequence: CASSSGQGNTIYF.

CDR3 sequence (DNA): TGTGCCAGCAGCGTAGTAGGGCAGGCGAACACTGAAGCTTTCTTT. This translates into CASSVVGQANTEAFF. The gene calls are TRBV9 and TRBJ1-1; D ambiguous. V was pared by 0 bases and J by 1 base, with 10 bases between. This CDR3 has 15 residues. Germline V gene data show CDR1 as SGDLS and CDR2 as YYNGEE.